The clone carrying this T cell receptor (beta chain) was picked up a small number of times. The antigen is unknown. The CDR3 length is 13 residues. V shed 5 bases and J 5 bases; nucleotides not matched to a gene: 5. In TCRdb, the 5' RACE reads were re-called with MiXCR into one record per CDR3 protein. The sample lists approximately 890,000 distinct CDR3 sequences; roughly an eighth were seen once. The sample comes from a study of identical twins. Healthy Caucasians alone served as donors. General study points: The authors drew conclusions from cross-sectional statistical analysis rather than following the same donors.

The sample was also linked to a second study, of yellow fever vaccine responses in identical twins.

Sequenced: PBMCs. This receptor was taken from a woman aged 18-29 years in good health. The chain uses TRBV12-3 or TRBV12-4 and TRBJ1-1, with 7 bases fitting TRBD1. The CDR3 DNA reads TGTGCCAGCAGTCGGGGACAGAGGACTGAAGCTTTCTTT. Translated, it gives CASSRGQRTEAFF.